These T cell receptor beta chains were read from a single sample in a study of blood T cell repertoires in COVID-19. Measured with immunoSEQ multiplex PCR; TCRdb has only the in-frame clones, and not every one. The profile shows roughly 84,000 clones, 85% of them singletons. The sequencing input was peripheral blood. These receptors all stem from a man aged 80 or over with active or convalescent COVID-19. The CDR3 runs from the conserved cysteine through the conserved F or W. The D gene is left open where the match is weak. The size field is filled for only some rows; it gives once, few, many or a size class.

cdr3_length j_call d_call v_call clone_size cdr3_aa cdr3_nt
18 TRBJ2-4 TRBD2 TRBV19 . CASSMGPGLAGGSHIQYF TGTGCCAGTAGTATGGGTCCGGGACTAGCGGGGGGGAGTCACATTCAGTACTTC
12 TRBJ2-1 TRBD2 TRBV7-2 . CASSLSGGEQFF TGTGCCAGCAGCTTGTCGGGAGGTGAGCAGTTCTTC
13 TRBJ2-3 . TRBV10-3 once CAISAPGADTQYF TGTGCCATCAGTGCCCCGGGAGCAGATACGCAGTATTTT
15 TRBJ1-4 TRBD1 TRBV11-1 . CASSLSTGSDEKLFF TGTGCCAGCAGCTTATCGACAGGGAGCGATGAAAAACTGTTTTTT
12 TRBJ2-5 . TRBV5-1 . CASKQGRETQYF TGCGCCAGCAAACAGGGTAGGGAGACCCAGTACTTC
15 TRBJ2-1 TRBD1 TRBV6-2/TRBV6-3 . CASSYVGQGGDEQFF TGTGCCAGCAGTTACGTGGGACAGGGTGGTGATGAGCAGTTCTTC
14 TRBJ1-2 . TRBV11-2 . CASSLDGANYGYTF TGTGCCAGCAGCCTGGACGGGGCTAACTATGGCTACACCTTC
15 TRBJ1-5 TRBD1 TRBV5-5 . CASSLTGTGNQPQHF TGTGCCAGCAGCTTAACTGGGACAGGCAATCAGCCCCAGCATTTT
15 TRBJ2-3 TRBD2 TRBV6-5 . CASRKGLAGTDTQYF TGTGCCAGCAGAAAGGGACTAGCTGGCACAGATACGCAGTATTTT
12 TRBJ1-5 . TRBV7-8 . CATSGRGGPQHF TGTGCCACCTCCGGACGGGGTGGACCCCAGCATTTT
15 TRBJ1-5 . TRBV6-5 . CASRATVQGSQPQHF TGTGCCAGCAGAGCGACTGTCCAGGGGAGTCAGCCCCAGCATTTT
11 TRBJ1-4 . TRBV29-1 . CSVGEGEKLFF TGCAGCGTGGGGGAGGGTGAAAAACTGTTTTTT
14 TRBJ1-2 . TRBV28 . CASSLSRRLYGYTF TGTGCCAGCAGTTTATCCCGCCGACTCTATGGCTACACCTTC
15 TRBJ2-2 TRBD2 TRBV6-5 . CASNPSGRNTGELFF TGTGCCAGCAACCCTAGCGGGAGGAACACCGGGGAGCTGTTTTTT
13 TRBJ1-3 TRBD1 TRBV30 once CAWATGQPNTIYF TGTGCCTGGGCAACGGGACAGCCAAACACCATATATTTT
14 TRBJ1-2 TRBD1 TRBV5-1 . CASSPERQGYGYTF TGCGCCAGCAGCCCTGAGCGACAGGGATATGGCTACACCTTC
14 TRBJ1-2 TRBD1 TRBV10-3 . CAIRLDRASGGYTF TGTGCCATCAGATTGGACAGGGCAAGTGGAGGCTACACCTTC